One and the same sample provided the 11 T cell receptor beta chains below, sequenced in a study of T cell changes during pregnancy in multiple sclerosis. Method: immunoSEQ multiplex PCR; TCRdb's copy keeps in-frame clones and lacks some. The sample consists of about 94,000 clones, 94% of them appearing once. The sequencing used peripheral blood, collected in the third trimester of pregnancy. The receptors here all came from a female donor with multiple sclerosis, enrolled in a pregnancy study.

The chain combines TRBV27 with TRBJ2-4, with 9 bases that match TRBD1. J lost 6 bases, V lost 4 bases, and 10 bases had no gene match. Per the germline V gene, CDR1 is MNHEY and CDR2 is SMNVEV (reference sequence). This CDR3 is built from 16 residues. CDR3 nucleotide sequence: TGTGCCAGCAGTTCGCTGGGACAGGGTAGGGTAAACATTCAGTACTTC. Translated, it gives CASSSLGQGRVNIQYF.

This chain links TRBV9 with TRBJ2-7; TRBD1 agrees at 7 bases. Per the germline V gene, CDR1 is SGDLS and CDR2 is YYNGEE. J gave up 6 bases and V 0 bases, and 3 bases lay outside the gene matches. The CDR3 is made up of 13 amino acids. For the CDR3, the DNA is TGTGCCAGCAGCGTAGGACAGGGTGGCGAGCAGTACTTC. Residues: CASSVGQGGEQYF.

The chain is built from TRBV19 and TRBJ1-1, with D tentatively TRBD1 (6 bases). The CDR3 runs to 17 residues. Trimming left V 1 base short and J 1 base short, with 16 bases between. Germline V CDR1 and CDR2: LNHDA, SQIVND (reference sequence). In DNA form, the CDR3 reads TGTGCCAGTAGTATAGGGGTATTTTCCAGGGGGAACACTGAAGCTTTCTTT. It translates to CASSIGVFSRGNTEAFF.

CDR3 nucleotides: TGTGCCAGCAGTTACTCGAAGCATACTGAAGCTTTCTTT. Amino acids: CASSYSKHTEAFF. This sequence joins TRBV6-5 and TRBJ1-1, with D unclear. Trimming stripped 0 bases from V and 5 bases from J, with 7 bases between. Germline CDR1 and CDR2: MNHEY and SVGAGI. CDR3 size: 13 residues.

Written as DNA, the CDR3 is TGCGCCAGCAGCCAAGATAGAATAGTAGGACTAGCGGGAGGCGAGCAGTACTTC. Its translation: CASSQDRIVGLAGGEQYF. The chain combines TRBV4-1 with TRBJ2-7; 14 nucleotides line up with TRBD2. The germline V gene has CDR1 MGHRA and CDR2 YSYEKL. The CDR3 totals 18 residues. The junction had 10 bases not matched to a gene; V was cut back by 0 bases and J by 6 bases.

This chain joins TRBV7-9 and TRBJ1-5; D is possibly TRBD1 (6 bases). Trimming pared 3 bases from V and 5 bases from J, leaving 8 bases between. CDR3 size: 13 residues. Germline V gene sequence: CDR1 SEHNR, CDR2 FQNEAQ (reference sequence). The CDR3 is CASSFKGDQPQHF. The CDR3 coding sequence is TGTGCCAGCAGCTTTAAGGGGGATCAGCCCCAGCATTTT.

This clone was picked up one time. CDR3 in DNA: TGTGCCAGCAGCTTGGGACTAGCGGACAGCTCCTACAATGAGCAGTTCTTC. It is translated as CASSLGLADSSYNEQFF. The chain uses TRBV5-6 and TRBJ2-1, with 9 bases that match TRBD2. Germline-derived CDR1 and CDR2 are SGHDT and YYEEEE. This CDR3 region has 17 residues. Unmatched junction bases numbered 4, after V lost 0 bases and J lost 0 bases.

The V gene is TRBV28, the J gene TRBJ2-2, with TRBD1 identical over 8 bases. The junction had 13 bases not matched to a gene; V was cut back by 7 bases and J by 6 bases. The CDR3 runs to 16 residues. Germline loops: CDR1 MDHEN, CDR2 SYDVKM. The CDR3 nucleotides read TGTGCCAGCACCACCATTAAGGACAGGGTCGCCGGGGAGCTGTTTTTT. It specifies CASTTIKDRVAGELFF.

The chain couples TRBV29-1 to TRBJ2-4; no reliable D call. CDR1 and CDR2 (germline): SQVTM, ANQGSEA. The length of the CDR3 is 13 residues. Between the trimmed V and J ends, which lost 4 bases and 1 base, there was a span of 8 bases. CDR3 coding DNA: TGCAGCGTTGTGGAGAATGCCAAAAACATTCAGTACTTC. Its protein product is CSVVENAKNIQYF.

The chain employs TRBV7-8 and TRBJ2-7, with 9 bases aligning to TRBD1. The CDR3 extends over 17 amino acids. Germline values: CDR1 SGHVS, CDR2 FQNEAQ. V was pared by 5 bases and J by 3 bases, with 14 bases of the junction left unmatched. The CDR3 DNA sequence: TGTGCCAGCAGCCTAAACGCCCGGGACAGGGTTCTCTACGAGCAGTACTTC. Translated, it gives CASSLNARDRVLYEQYF.

CDR3 sequence (DNA): TGTGCCAGTAGTTGGGACAGATTGAACACTGAAGCTTTCTTT. Residues: CASSWDRLNTEAFF. The rearrangement links TRBV19 to TRBJ1-1; TRBD1 agrees at 7 bases. Trimming at V came to 5 bases and at J to 0 bases, leaving 3 bases not matched to a gene. This CDR3 is built from 14 residues. Germline V gene lookup returns CDR1 LNHDA and CDR2 SQIVND (reference sequence).